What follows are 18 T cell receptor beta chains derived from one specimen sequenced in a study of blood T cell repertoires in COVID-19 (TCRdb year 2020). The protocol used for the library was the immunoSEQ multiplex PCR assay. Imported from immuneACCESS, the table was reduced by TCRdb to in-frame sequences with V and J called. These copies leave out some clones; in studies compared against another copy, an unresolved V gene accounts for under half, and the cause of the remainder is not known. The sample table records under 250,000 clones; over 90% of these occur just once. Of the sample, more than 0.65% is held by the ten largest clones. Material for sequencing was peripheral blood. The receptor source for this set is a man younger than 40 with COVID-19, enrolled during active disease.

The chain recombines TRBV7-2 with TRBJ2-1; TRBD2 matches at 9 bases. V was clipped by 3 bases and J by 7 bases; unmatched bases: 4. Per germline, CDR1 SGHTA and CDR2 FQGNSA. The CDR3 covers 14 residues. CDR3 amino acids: CASSLVAGVNEQFF. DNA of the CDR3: TGTGCCAGCAGCTTGGTAGCGGGAGTAAATGAGCAGTTCTTC.

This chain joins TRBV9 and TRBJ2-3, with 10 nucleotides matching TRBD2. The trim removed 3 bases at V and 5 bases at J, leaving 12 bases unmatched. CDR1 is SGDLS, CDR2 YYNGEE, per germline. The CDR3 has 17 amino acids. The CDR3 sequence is CASSARGSGGERDTQYF. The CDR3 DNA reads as TGTGCCAGCAGCGCCCGGGGGAGCGGGGGGGAAAGAGATACGCAGTATTTT.

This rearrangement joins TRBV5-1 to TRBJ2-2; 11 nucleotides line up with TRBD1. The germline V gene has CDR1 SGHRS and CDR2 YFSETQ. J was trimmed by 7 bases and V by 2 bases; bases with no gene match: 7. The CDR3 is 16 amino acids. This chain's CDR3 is CASSLGQGASNGELFF. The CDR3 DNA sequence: TGCGCCAGCAGCTTAGGACAGGGGGCGTCCAACGGGGAGCTGTTTTTT.

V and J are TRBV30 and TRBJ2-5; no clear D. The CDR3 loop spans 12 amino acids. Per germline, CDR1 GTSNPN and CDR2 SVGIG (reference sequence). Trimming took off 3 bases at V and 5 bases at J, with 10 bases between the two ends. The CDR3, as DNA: TGTGCCTGGAGGAGGTACGGGGAGACCCAGTACTTC. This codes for CAWRRYGETQYF.

CDR3 loop: CATTPGLASHEQYF. The CDR3 bases are TGTGCCACCACCCCGGGACTAGCTTCCCACGAGCAGTACTTC. The V gene is TRBV27, the J gene TRBJ2-7; 9 nucleotides align to TRBD2. This CDR3 region has 14 residues. Trimming at V came to 10 bases and at J to 5 bases, leaving 12 bases not matched to a gene. CDR1 is MNHEY and CDR2 is SMNVEV in the germline V gene (reference sequence).

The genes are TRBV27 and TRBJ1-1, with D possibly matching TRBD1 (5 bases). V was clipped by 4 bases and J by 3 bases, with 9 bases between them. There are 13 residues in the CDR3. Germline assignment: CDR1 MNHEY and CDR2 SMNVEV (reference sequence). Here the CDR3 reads CASSYGGYTEAFF. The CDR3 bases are TGTGCCAGCAGTTACGGGGGGTACACTGAAGCTTTCTTT.

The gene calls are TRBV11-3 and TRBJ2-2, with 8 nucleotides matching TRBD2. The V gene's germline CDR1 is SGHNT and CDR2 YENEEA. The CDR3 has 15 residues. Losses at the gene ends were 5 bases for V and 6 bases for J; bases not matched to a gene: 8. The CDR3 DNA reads TGTGCCAGCAGCCCTCACGGGGGGGCCTCCGGGGAGCTGTTTTTT. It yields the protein CASSPHGGASGELFF.

This chain's CDR3 is CASSQLEQETQYF. The CDR3, as DNA: TGTGCCAGCAGCCAACTAGAACAAGAGACCCAGTACTTC. J is TRBJ2-5 and V is TRBV7-7; tentative D call: TRBD2 (5 bases). There are 13 residues in the CDR3. From germline, CDR1 is SSHAT and CDR2 FNYEAQ (reference sequence). Trimming pared 5 bases from V and 2 bases from J, leaving 9 bases between.

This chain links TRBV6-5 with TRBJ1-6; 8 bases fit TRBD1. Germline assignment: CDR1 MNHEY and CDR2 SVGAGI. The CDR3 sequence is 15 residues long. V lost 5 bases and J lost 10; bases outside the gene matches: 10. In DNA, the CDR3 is TGTGCCAGCAGTCGAATTACAGGGGGAGGGTCACCCCTCCACTTT. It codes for CASSRITGGGSPLHF.

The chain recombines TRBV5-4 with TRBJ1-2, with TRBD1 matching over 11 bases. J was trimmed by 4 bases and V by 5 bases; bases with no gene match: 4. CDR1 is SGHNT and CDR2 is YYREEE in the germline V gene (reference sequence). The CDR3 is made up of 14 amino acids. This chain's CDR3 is CASSPGTGGYGYTF. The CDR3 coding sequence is TGTGCCAGCAGTCCCGGGACAGGGGGCTATGGCTACACCTTC.

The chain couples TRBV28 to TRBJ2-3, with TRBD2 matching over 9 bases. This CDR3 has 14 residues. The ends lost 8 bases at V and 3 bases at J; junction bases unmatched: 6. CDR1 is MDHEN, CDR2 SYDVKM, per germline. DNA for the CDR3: TGTGCCAGCGGCGGGGGGGAGGGAACAGATACGCAGTATTTT. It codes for CASGGGEGTDTQYF.

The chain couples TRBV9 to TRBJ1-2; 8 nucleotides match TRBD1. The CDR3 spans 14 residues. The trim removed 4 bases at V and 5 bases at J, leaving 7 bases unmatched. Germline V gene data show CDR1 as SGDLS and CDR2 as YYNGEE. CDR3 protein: CASSTAGGLYGYTF. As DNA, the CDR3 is TGTGCCAGCAGCACCGCAGGGGGCTTGTATGGCTACACCTTC.

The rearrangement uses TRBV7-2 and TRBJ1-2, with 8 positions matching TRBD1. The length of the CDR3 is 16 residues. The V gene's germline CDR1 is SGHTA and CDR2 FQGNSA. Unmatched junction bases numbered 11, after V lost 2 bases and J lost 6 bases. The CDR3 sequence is CASSLYATGVYDGYTF. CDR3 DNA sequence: TGTGCCAGCAGCTTATACGCGACAGGGGTATACGATGGCTACACCTTC.

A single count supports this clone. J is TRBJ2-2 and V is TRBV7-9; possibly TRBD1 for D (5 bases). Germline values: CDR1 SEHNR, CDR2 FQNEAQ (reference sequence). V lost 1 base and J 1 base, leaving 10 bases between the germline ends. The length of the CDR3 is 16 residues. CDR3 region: CASSLGVTVNTGELFF. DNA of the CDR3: TGTGCCAGCAGCTTAGGGGTGACAGTGAACACCGGGGAGCTGTTTTTT.

The DNA for the CDR3 is TGCGCCAGCAGTGGGGCAGGATATGGGACTGAAGCTTTCTTT. This translates into CASSGAGYGTEAFF. The chain couples TRBV10-1 to TRBJ1-1; D remains unclear. Germline CDR1 reads WNHNN; CDR2 reads SYGVQD (reference sequence). The CDR3 has 14 amino acids. Trimming cost V 4 bases and J 5 bases, with 14 bases left between them.

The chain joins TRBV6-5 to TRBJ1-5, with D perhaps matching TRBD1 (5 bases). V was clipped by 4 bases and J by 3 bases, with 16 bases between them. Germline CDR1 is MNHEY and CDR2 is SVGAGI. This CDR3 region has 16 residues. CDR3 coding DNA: TGTGCCAGCAGTTTGGGGGGATGGAGGGACAATCAGCCCCAGCATTTT. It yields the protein CASSLGGWRDNQPQHF.

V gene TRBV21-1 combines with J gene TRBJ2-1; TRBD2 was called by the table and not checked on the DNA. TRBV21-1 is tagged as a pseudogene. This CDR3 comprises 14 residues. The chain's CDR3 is CASSKGERTDEQFF. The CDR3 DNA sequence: TGTGCCAGCAGCAAAGGAGAGCGGACTGATGAGCAGTTCTTC.

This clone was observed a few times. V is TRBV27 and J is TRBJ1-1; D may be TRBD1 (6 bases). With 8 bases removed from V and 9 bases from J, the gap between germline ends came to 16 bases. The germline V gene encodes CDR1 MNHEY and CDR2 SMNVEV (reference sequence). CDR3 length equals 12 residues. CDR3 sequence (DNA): TGTGCCAGCGGCTACCCGGGACAAAAAGCTTTCTTT. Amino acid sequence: CASGYPGQKAFF.